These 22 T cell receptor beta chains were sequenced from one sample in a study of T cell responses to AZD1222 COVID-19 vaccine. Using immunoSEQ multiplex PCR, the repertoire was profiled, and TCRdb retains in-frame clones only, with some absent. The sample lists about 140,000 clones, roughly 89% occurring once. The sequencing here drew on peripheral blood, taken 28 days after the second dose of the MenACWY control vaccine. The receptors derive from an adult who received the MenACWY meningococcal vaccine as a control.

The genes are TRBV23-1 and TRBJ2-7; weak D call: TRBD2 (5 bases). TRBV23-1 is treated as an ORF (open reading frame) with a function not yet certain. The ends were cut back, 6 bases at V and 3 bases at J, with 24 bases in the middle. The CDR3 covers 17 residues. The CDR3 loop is CASRQADPGMGHYEQYF. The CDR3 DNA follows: TGCGCCAGCAGACAAGCCGATCCCGGGATGGGCCACTACGAGCAGTACTTC.

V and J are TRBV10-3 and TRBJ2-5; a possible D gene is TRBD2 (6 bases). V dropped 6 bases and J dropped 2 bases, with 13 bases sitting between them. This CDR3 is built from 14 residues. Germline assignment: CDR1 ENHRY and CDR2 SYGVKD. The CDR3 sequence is CAIRAGTAQETQYF. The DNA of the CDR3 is TGTGCCATCAGGGCCGGGACTGCACAAGAGACCCAGTACTTC.

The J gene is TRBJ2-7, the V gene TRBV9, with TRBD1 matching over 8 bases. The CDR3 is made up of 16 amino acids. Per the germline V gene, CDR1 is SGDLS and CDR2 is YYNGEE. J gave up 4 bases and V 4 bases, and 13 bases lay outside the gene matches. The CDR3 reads CASSPTGQGSLYEQYF. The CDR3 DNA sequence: TGTGCCAGCAGCCCCACCGGACAGGGAAGTTTGTACGAGCAGTACTTC.

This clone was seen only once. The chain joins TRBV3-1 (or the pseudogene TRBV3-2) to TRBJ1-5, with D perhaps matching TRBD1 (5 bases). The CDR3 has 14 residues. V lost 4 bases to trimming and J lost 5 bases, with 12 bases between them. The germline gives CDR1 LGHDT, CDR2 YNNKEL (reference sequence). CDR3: CASSPGQGYQPQHF. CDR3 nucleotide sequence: TGTGCCAGCAGCCCGGGGCAGGGCTATCAGCCCCAGCATTTT.

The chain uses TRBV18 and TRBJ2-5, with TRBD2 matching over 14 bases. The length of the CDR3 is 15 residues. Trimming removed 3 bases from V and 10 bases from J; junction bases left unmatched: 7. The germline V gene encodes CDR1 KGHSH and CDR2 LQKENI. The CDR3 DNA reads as TGTGCCAGCTCACCGGGGACTAGCGGGAGAGGCGACCAGTACTTC. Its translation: CASSPGTSGRGDQYF.

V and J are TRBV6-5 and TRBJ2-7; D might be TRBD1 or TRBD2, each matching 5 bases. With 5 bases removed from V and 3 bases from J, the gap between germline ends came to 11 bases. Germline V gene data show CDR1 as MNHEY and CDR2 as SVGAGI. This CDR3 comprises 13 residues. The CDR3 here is CASSRDVGYEQYF. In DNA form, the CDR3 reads TGTGCCAGCAGTCGGGACGTAGGCTACGAGCAGTACTTC.

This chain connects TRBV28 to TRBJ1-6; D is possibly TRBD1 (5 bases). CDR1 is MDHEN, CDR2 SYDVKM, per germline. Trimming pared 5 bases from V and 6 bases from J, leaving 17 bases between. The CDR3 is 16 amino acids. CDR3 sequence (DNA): TGTGCCAGCAGTACCCAACCGGGACCGCCTAATTCACCCCTCCACTTT. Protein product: CASSTQPGPPNSPLHF.

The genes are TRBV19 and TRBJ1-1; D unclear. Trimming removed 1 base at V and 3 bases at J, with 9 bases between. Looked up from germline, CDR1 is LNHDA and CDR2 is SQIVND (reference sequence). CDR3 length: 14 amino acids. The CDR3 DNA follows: TGTGCCAGTAGTATAGGAGGCGTGGACACTGAAGCTTTCTTT. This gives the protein CASSIGGVDTEAFF.

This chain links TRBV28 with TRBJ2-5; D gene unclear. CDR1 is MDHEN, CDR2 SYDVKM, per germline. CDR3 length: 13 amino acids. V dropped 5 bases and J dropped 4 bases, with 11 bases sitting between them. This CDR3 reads CASSNPHRETQYF. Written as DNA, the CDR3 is TGTGCCAGCAGTAACCCACACCGAGAGACCCAGTACTTC. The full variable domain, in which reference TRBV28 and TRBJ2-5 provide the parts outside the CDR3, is DVKVTQSSRYLVKRTGEKVFLECVQDMDHENMFWYRQDPGLGLRLIYFSYDVKMKEKGDIPEGYSVSREKKERFSLILESASTNQTSMYLCASSNPHRETQYFGPGTRLLVL.

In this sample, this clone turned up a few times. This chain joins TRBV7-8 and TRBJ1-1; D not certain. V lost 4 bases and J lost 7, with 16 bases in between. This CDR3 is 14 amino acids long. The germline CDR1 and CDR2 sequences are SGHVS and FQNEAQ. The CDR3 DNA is TGTGCCAGCAGCTCTAACTCAGCAGCCGGTGAAGCTTTCTTT. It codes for CASSSNSAAGEAFF. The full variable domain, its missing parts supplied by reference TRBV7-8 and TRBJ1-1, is GAGVSQSPRYKVAKRGQDVALRCDPISGHVSLFWYQQALGQGPEFLTYFQNEAQLDKSGLPSDRFFAERPEGSVSTLKIQRTQQEDSAVYLCASSSNSAAGEAFFGQGTRLTVV.

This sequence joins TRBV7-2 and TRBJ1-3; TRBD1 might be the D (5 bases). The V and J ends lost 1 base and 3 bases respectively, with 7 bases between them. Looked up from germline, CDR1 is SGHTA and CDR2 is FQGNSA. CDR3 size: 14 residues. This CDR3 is CASSLEDIGNTIYF. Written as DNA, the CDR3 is TGTGCCAGCAGCTTAGAGGACATTGGAAACACCATATATTTT.

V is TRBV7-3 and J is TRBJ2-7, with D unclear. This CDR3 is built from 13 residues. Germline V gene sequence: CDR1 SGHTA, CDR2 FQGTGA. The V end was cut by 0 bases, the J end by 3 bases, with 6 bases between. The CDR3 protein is CASSLTWGYEQYF. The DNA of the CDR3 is TGTGCCAGCAGCTTAACTTGGGGCTACGAGCAGTACTTC. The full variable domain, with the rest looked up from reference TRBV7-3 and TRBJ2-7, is GAGVSQTPSNKVTEKGKYVELRCDPISGHTALYWYRQSLGQGPEFLIYFQGTGAADDSGLPNDRFFAVRPEGSVSTLKIQRTERGDSAVYLCASSLTWGYEQYFGPGTRLTVT.

CDR3 in amino acids: CSVEDTGTYGYTF. CDR3 DNA sequence: TGCAGCGTTGAAGATACAGGAACCTATGGCTACACCTTC. The V call is TRBV29-1, the J call TRBJ1-2, with D tentatively TRBD1 (5 bases). The CDR3 spans 13 residues. Trimming removed 0 bases at V and 4 bases at J, with 9 bases between. CDR1 and CDR2 from the germline V gene are SQVTM and ANQGSEA.

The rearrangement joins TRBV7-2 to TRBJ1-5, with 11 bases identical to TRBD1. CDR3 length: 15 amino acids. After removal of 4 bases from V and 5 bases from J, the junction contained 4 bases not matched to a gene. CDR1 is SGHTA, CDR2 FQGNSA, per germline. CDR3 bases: TGTGCCAGCAGCTGGACAGGGGGCAAAGATCAGCCCCAGCATTTT. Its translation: CASSWTGGKDQPQHF.

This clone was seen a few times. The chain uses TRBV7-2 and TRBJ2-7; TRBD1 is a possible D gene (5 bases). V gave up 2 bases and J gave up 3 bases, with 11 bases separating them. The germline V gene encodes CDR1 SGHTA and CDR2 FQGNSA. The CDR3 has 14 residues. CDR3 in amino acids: CASSLQAGNYEQYF. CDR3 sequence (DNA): TGTGCCAGCAGCTTACAGGCAGGGAACTACGAGCAGTACTTC.

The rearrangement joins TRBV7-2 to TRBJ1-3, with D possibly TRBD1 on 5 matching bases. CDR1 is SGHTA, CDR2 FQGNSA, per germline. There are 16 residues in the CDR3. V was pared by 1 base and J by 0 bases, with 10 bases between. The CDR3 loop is CASSLVATVSGNTIYF. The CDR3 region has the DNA TGTGCCAGCAGCTTAGTCGCGACAGTCTCTGGAAACACCATATATTTT.

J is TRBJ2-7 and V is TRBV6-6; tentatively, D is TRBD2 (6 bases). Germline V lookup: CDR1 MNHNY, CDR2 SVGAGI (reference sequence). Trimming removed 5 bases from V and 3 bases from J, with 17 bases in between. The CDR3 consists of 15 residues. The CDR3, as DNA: TGTGCCAGCAGTCTTCCGGGAGACACGAGCTACGAGCAGTACTTC. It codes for CASSLPGDTSYEQYF.

CDR3 protein: CASSGNVNTEAFF. The DNA for the CDR3 is TGCGCCAGCAGCGGCAACGTGAACACTGAAGCTTTCTTT. The gene calls are TRBV5-1 and TRBJ1-1; D ambiguous. V was trimmed by 4 bases and J by 0 bases, leaving 7 bases between them. This CDR3 is built from 13 residues. In germline, CDR1 is SGHRS, CDR2 YFSETQ.

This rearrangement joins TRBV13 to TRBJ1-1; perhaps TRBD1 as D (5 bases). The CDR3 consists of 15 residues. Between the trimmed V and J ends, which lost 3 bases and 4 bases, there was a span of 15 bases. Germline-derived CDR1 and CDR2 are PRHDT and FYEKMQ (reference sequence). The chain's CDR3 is CASSLARGRSTEAFF. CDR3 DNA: TGTGCCAGCAGCTTGGCCCGGGGGAGGAGCACTGAAGCTTTCTTT.

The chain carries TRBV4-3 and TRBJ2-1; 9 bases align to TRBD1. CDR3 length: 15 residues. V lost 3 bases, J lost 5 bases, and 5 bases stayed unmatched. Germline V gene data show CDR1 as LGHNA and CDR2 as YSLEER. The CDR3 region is CASSQGQGSNNEQFF. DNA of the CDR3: TGCGCCAGCAGCCAGGGACAGGGAAGTAACAATGAGCAGTTCTTC.

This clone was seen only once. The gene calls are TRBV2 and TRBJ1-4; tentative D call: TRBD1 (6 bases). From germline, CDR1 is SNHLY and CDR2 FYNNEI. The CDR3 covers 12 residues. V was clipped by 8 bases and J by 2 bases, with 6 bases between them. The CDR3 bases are TGTGCCAGCCAGGGGACTAATGAAAAACTGTTTTTT. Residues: CASQGTNEKLFF.

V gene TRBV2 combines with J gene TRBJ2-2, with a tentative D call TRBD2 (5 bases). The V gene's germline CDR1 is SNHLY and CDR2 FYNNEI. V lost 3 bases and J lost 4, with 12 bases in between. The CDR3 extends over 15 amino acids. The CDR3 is CASSELDSSTGELFF. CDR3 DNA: TGTGCCAGCAGTGAGCTGGACTCGAGCACCGGGGAGCTGTTTTTT.